This TCR beta chain was recovered during a study of immune evolution from preneoplasia to lung adenocarcinoma. General study findings and limits: Top clone frequencies peaked in normal lung, apparently declining through invasive adenocarcinoma. Clonality was highest in normal lung, lower in later-stage lesions apparently.

This clone was recorded a few times. As yet, its antigen is unknown. Patient tissue came from resections in Japan or China, 2014–2017. Nucleic acids came from premalignant or tumor cells enriched by macro-dissection. The repertoire was sequenced with immunoSEQ multiplex PCR; TCRdb's copy has only in-frame clones and lacks some. The sample records under 5,500 clones, approximately 90% being singletons. Germline V gives CDR1 LNHDA, CDR2 SQIVND (reference sequence). The CDR3 has 11 residues. The ends were cut back, 6 bases at V and 2 bases at J, with 4 bases in the middle. The genes are TRBV19 and TRBJ1-1; D uncertain. The TCR was taken from a person aged 60-80 years with lung adenocarcinoma. The sample taken for sequencing was FFPE lung adenocarcinoma in situ tissue. This chain's CDR3 is CASSENTEAFF. In nucleotides, the CDR3 is TGTGCCAGTAGCGAAAACACTGAAGCTTTCTTT.